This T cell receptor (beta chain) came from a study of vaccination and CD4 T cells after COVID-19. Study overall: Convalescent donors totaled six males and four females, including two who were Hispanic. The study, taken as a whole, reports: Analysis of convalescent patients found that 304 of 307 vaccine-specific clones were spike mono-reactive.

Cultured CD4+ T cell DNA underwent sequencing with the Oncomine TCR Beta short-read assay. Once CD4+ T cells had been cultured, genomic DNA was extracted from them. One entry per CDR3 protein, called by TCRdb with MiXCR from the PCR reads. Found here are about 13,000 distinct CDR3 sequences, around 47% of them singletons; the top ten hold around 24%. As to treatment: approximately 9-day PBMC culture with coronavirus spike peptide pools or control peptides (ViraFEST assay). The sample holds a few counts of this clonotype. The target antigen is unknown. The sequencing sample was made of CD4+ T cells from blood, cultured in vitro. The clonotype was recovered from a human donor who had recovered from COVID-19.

The CDR3 region is CASRTAGTGASPLHF. The CDR3 DNA reads TGTGCCAGCAGGACCGCCGGGACAGGGGCATCACCCCTCCACTTT. The rearrangement uses TRBV6-2 or TRBV6-3 and TRBJ1-6; 10 bases fit TRBD1. Germline CDR1 reads MNHEY; CDR2 reads SVGEGT. V gave up 6 bases and J gave up 10 bases; unmatched junction bases: 9. There are 15 residues in the CDR3.